This T cell receptor beta chain originates from a study of T cell responses to AZD1222 COVID-19 vaccine. Study details: Pooled in the analysis were second doses at about 4 or about 12 weeks. Overall study findings and caveats: Spike-specific TCRs gained breadth and depth after people received two AZD1222 doses. Across spike, vaccine-associated CD4 TCRs were found, dominant at 160-218 and 743-854. Repertoire sampling was restricted to post-peak T cell response timepoints.

As to this clone: The antigen is undetermined.

Trimming took off 3 bases at V and 1 base at J, with 12 bases between the two ends. The CDR3 is made up of 15 amino acids. Germline CDR1 and CDR2: LNHDA and SQIVND (reference sequence). The table came from immunoSEQ multiplex PCR; TCRdb's copy has only in-frame clones and leaves some out. The data contain roughly 140,000 clones, around 88% of them seen just once; the ten biggest clones take up around 2%. This sequence was found in an adult in good health. This specimen consisted of peripheral blood, obtained on day 0 of AZD1222 vaccination. V gene TRBV19 combines with J gene TRBJ2-5, with D tentatively TRBD1 (5 bases). CDR3 sequence (DNA): TGTGCCAGTAGTATGGTGGCAGGGATCCAAGAGACCCAGTACTTC. This translates into CASSMVAGIQETQYF.